This T cell receptor beta chain appears in the sequencing data of a study of blood T cell repertoires in COVID-19. For the study at large: Samples of COVID-19 (acute and convalescent) were obtained from the United States, Italy and Spain. From T cells, B-cell-depleted T cells, or PBMCs came the material, which was cDNA or gDNA.

In the original analysis: The authors estimated nucleated cell counts from reference gene primer amplification. Generated by immunoSEQ multiplex PCR, the TCRdb table keeps only in-frame clones and is missing some. The D gene and trimming were derived from the DNA, and the V and J assignments and clone size from that table. The repertoire holds 90,000 to 150,000 clones, with 60% to 80% as singletons. Germline CDR1 reads MNHEY; CDR2 reads SMNVEV (reference sequence). The J segment lost 0 bases and the V segment lost 6 bases, leaving 8 bases of the junction unmatched. The CDR3 sequence is 16 residues long.

The material sequenced was peripheral blood. The chain couples TRBV27 to TRBJ2-1; the match to TRBD1 covers 7 bases. The TCR originated in a human donor in a cohort sampled during active COVID-19. CDR3 sequence: CASSLTGDSSYNEQFF. CDR3 coding DNA: TGTGCCAGCAGCCTAACAGGGGATAGCTCCTACAATGAGCAGTTCTTC.